Listed below are T cell receptor beta chains from one sample, sequenced in a study of blood T cell repertoires in COVID-19. The table came from immunoSEQ multiplex PCR; TCRdb's copy has only in-frame clones and leaves some out. The sample shows fewer than 500,000 clones, around 87% of them seen only once. The source material was PBMCs or T cells enriched from blood (not recorded which). These receptors were obtained from a man in his thirties or forties who had recovered from COVID-19. Both conserved end residues are trimmed from each CDR3. The order of the fields is V gene, CDR3 protein.

V: TRBV11-2; CDR3: ASSLDPWSLAGHNEQF
V: TRBV19; CDR3: ASSIMEIGTSGATDTQY
V: TRBV5-4; CDR3: ASSTGQGAYYGYT
V: TRBV9; CDR3: ASSGTGGHTDTQY
V: TRBV9; CDR3: ASSVGLAGSYEQY
V: TRBV12-3/TRBV12-4; CDR3: ASSLAVGQGW
V: TRBV11-2; CDR3: ASSTWDSKDYNEQF
V: TRBV6-5; CDR3: ASSRIRGSEQF
V: TRBV27; CDR3: ASRLAGGPREQY
V: TRBV5-6; CDR3: ASSSNPASGRAYEQY
V: TRBV2; CDR3: ASSEGPYEQY
V: TRBV9; CDR3: ASSVARRNNEQF
V: TRBV4-1; CDR3: ASSQSTGGVTEAF
V: TRBV18; CDR3: ASSPPSTANEKLF
V: TRBV4-1; CDR3: ASSTHYNEQF
V: TRBV11-2; CDR3: ASSSVSGSSYEQY
V: TRBV15; CDR3: ATSRVRGLNEKLF
V: TRBV5-1; CDR3: ASSLDRLARAGELF
V: TRBV11-2; CDR3: ASSVTGDTQY
V: TRBV27; CDR3: ASRVAGFTGELF
V: TRBV2; CDR3: ASRIVTENGYT
V: TRBV6-5; CDR3: ASGRTGPGELF